This T cell receptor beta chain derives from a study of blood T cell repertoires in COVID-19. As for the study in general: Samples taken during acute and convalescent COVID-19 were collected in the United States, Italy and Spain. PBMCs, B-cell-depleted T cells, or T cells provided the cDNA or gDNA that made up the material.

Clones were read by immunoSEQ multiplex PCR, and TCRdb kept only the in-frame ones, dropping some. The profile covers around 200,000 clones, with about 87% appearing a single time and 2.5% taken by the ten largest. Between the trimmed V and J ends, which lost 3 bases and 4 bases, there was a span of 2 bases. The CDR3 covers 11 residues. CDR1 and CDR2 from the germline V gene are SGHRS and YFSETQ. This receptor was identified in a middle-aged man with active or convalescent COVID-19. This sequence joins TRBV5-1 and TRBJ2-1, with D hard to call. The sequenced material came from peripheral blood. This chain's CDR3 is CASSSYNEQFF. In DNA form, the CDR3 reads TGCGCCAGCAGCTCATACAATGAGCAGTTCTTC.